One and the same sample provided the 8 T cell receptor beta chains below, sequenced in a study of blood T cell repertoires in COVID-19. Profiling relied on immunoSEQ multiplex PCR, and the TCRdb table lists in-frame clones only, not all of them. Of over 70,000 clones listed, more than 70% were seen once; the top ten hold approximately 5.5%. Sample: peripheral blood. These receptors originate from a man at least 80 years old with acute or convalescent COVID-19.

V usage is TRBV7-2 and J usage is TRBJ2-7; tentatively, D is TRBD2 (7 bases). CDR3 length: 14 amino acids. The V end was cut by 5 bases, the J end by 1 base, with 12 bases between. Germline lookup yields CDR1 SGHTA and CDR2 FQGNSA. For the CDR3, the DNA is TGTGCCAGCAGCAGGGGGGGAGGATCCTACGAGCAGTACTTC. Translation gives CASSRGGGSYEQYF.

The chain couples TRBV14 to TRBJ2-3, with 8 bases fitting TRBD2. Trimming at V came to 1 base and at J to 9 bases, leaving 3 bases not matched to a gene. CDR3 length equals 13 residues. Per the germline V gene, CDR1 is SGHDN and CDR2 is FVKESK. The CDR3 region has the DNA TGTGCCAGCAGCCAAGTTCCTAGCGGGACGCAGTATTTT. It encodes CASSQVPSGTQYF. Full variable domain (rest looked up from reference TRBV14 and TRBJ2-3): EAGVTQFPSHSVIEKGQTVTLRCDPISGHDNLYWYRRVMGKEIKFLLHFVKESKQDESGMPNNRFLAERTGGTYSTLKVQPAELEDSGVYFCASSQVPSGTQYFGPGTRLTVL.

The CDR3 here is CASSEDELAAGDSPLHF. CDR3 bases: TGTGCCAGCAGTGAAGATGAACTGGCGGCAGGGGATTCACCCCTCCACTTT. The J gene is TRBJ1-6, the V gene TRBV6-1; possible D gene TRBD1, 6 bases. Germline CDR1 is MNHNS and CDR2 is SASEGT. CDR3 length equals 17 residues. V lost 1 base and J 8 bases, leaving 18 bases between the germline ends.

CDR3: CASRQGWNTEAFF. The CDR3 nucleotides read TGTGCCAGCAGACAGGGGTGGAACACTGAAGCTTTCTTT. The chain uses TRBV25-1 and TRBJ1-1; 7 bases line up with TRBD1. This CDR3 is built from 13 residues. V gave up 6 bases and J gave up 1 base; unmatched junction bases: 2. Looked up from germline, CDR1 is MGHDK and CDR2 is SYGVNS.

The chain employs TRBV7-2 and TRBJ2-5; 7 bases fit TRBD2. This CDR3 region has 13 residues. Germline loops: CDR1 SGHTA, CDR2 FQGNSA. Unmatched junction bases numbered 1, after V lost 3 bases and J lost 3 bases. In DNA, the CDR3 is TGTGCCAGCAGCTTTGCGGGGGAAGAGACCCAGTACTTC. It yields the protein CASSFAGEETQYF. Drawing the rest from reference TRBV7-2 and TRBJ2-5, the complete variable domain is GAGVSQSPSNKVTEKGKDVELRCDPISGHTALYWYRQSLGQGLEFLIYFQGNSAPDKSGLPSDRFSAERTGGSVSTLTIQRTQQEDSAVYLCASSFAGEETQYFGPGTRLLVL.

The genes are TRBV9 and TRBJ1-1; perhaps TRBD1 as D (5 bases). Germline-derived CDR1 and CDR2 are SGDLS and YYNGEE. This CDR3 has 13 residues. V gave up 6 bases and J gave up 3 bases, with 12 bases separating them. CDR3 in amino acids: CASKLVGDTEAFF. CDR3 nucleotides: TGTGCCAGCAAGCTGGTAGGGGACACTGAAGCTTTCTTT.

V usage is TRBV5-4 and J usage is TRBJ2-3; weak D call: TRBD2 (5 bases). The length of the CDR3 is 13 residues. V lost 2 bases, J lost 6 bases, and 10 bases lay in between. The germline gives CDR1 SGHNT, CDR2 YYREEE (reference sequence). This CDR3 is CASSFSTGDTQYF. In nucleotides, the CDR3 is TGTGCCAGCAGCTTCTCGACGGGGGATACGCAGTATTTT. Drawing the rest from reference TRBV5-4 and TRBJ2-3, the complete variable domain is ETGVTQSPTHLIKTRGQQVTLRCSSQSGHNTVSWYQQALGQGPQFIFQYYREEENGRGNFPPRFSGLQFPNYSSELNVNALELDDSALYLCASSFSTGDTQYFGPGTRLTVL.

V and J are TRBV6-5 and TRBJ1-5; D is ambiguous. Germline loops: CDR1 MNHEY, CDR2 SVGAGI. The CDR3 consists of 15 residues. V was cut by 5 bases and J by 0 bases, with 11 bases left in between. The chain's CDR3 is CASSRTEDSNQPQHF. Here the CDR3 DNA reads TGTGCCAGCAGTCGGACGGAGGATAGCAATCAGCCCCAGCATTTT.